This section outlines one TCR beta chain sequence together with its context. These data belong to a study of T cell repertoires in cytomegalovirus infection. The germline gives CDR1 MNHEY, CDR2 SVGEGT. The CDR3 length is 13 residues. V lost 7 bases and J 6 bases, leaving 15 bases between the germline ends. Each CDR3 protein is one row after TCRdb ran MiXCR on the reads. The sample lists roughly 230,000 distinct CDR3 sequences, about 17% seen once, with over 40% in the top ten. The sequence was collected from a human donor in good health (CMV status not recorded). Some clones in this sample may be carry-over from other donors' samples. Sample: CD8+ T cells from PBMCs. V gene TRBV6-2 or TRBV6-3 combines with J gene TRBJ2-5, with D unclear. CDR3 amino acids: CASTLLGLKTQYF. In nucleotides, the CDR3 is TGTGCCAGCACCTTACTTGGTTTGAAGACCCAGTACTTC.